The rows below give T cell receptor beta chains drawn from one sample of a study of shared T cell receptors in the human thymus. The table came from immunoSEQ multiplex PCR; TCRdb's copy has only in-frame clones and leaves some out. The table lists 700,000 or so clones, 70% to 90% of them singletons, with 0.0095% to 0.011% in the top ten. The data were also submitted as part of a second study, on human thymus T cells.

The sequencing input was thymocytes. These TCRs come from a girl in the first two years of life with a congenital heart defect. The CDR3 runs from the conserved cysteine through the conserved F or W. A D gene is named only where the DNA matches it firmly. The size field is filled for only some rows; it gives once, few, many or a size class.

DNA	CDR3	J	size	D	V
TGTGCCAGCAGTTTTACCGGGACAGGGGACCGCTATGGCTACACCTTC	CASSFTGTGDRYGYTF	TRBJ1-2	.	TRBD1	TRBV5-6
TGTGCCAGCAGCGTAGGCGGGGGGGGCGTCGGGGAGCTGTTTTTT	CASSVGGGGVGELFF	TRBJ2-2	.	TRBD2	TRBV9
TGTGCCAGCAGCGCCCCAACAGGGGGGTACAATGAGCAGTTCTTC	CASSAPTGGYNEQFF	TRBJ2-1	.	TRBD1	TRBV11-3
TGCGCCAGCAGCTTGGAAGACAGACACTATGGCTACACCTTC	CASSLEDRHYGYTF	TRBJ1-2	.	.	TRBV5-1
TGTGCCTGGAACCCAATTCCCCGACATATGAGTTGGGTTGGCTACACCTTC	CAWNPIPRHMSWVGYTF	TRBJ1-2	.	.	TRBV30
TGTGCCAGCAGCACCCGGGACAGGGGGCTTAATTCACCCCTCCACTTT	CASSTRDRGLNSPLHF	TRBJ1-6	.	TRBD1	TRBV11-2
TGCGCCAGCAGCTACACCGACAGGGCTCTAACCTACGAGCAGTACTTC	CASSYTDRALTYEQYF	TRBJ2-7	.	TRBD1	TRBV4-1
TGCGCCAGCAGCCAAACCTCTGACTTGAGTAGTCTGAGGGGCTACACCTTC	CASSQTSDLSSLRGYTF	TRBJ1-2	.	.	TRBV4-1
TGCGCCAGCAGCCCACACCAACCGGGAAAGGACACTGAAGCTTTCTTT	CASSPHQPGKDTEAFF	TRBJ1-1	.	.	TRBV5-1
TGCGCCAGCAGCTTGGGACAGGGGATAAGCACAGATACGCAGTATTTT	CASSLGQGISTDTQYF	TRBJ2-3	.	TRBD1	TRBV5-1
TGTGCCAGCAGCCGGAGACAGGGGGCCTACGAGCAGTACTTC	CASSRRQGAYEQYF	TRBJ2-7	.	TRBD1	TRBV5-6
TGTGCCAGAAGTCCCGACAGGGGTCAGCCCCAGCATTTT	CARSPDRGQPQHF	TRBJ1-5	.	TRBD1	TRBV6-1
TGTGCTAGTGGCCCCTCCCCGAATGAGCAGTTCTTC	CASGPSPNEQFF	TRBJ2-1	.	.	TRBV12-5
TGTGCTAGTGGTTTGGTCCGAGGGGGCCAGAGCAATCAGCCCCAGCATTTT	CASGLVRGGQSNQPQHF	TRBJ1-5	.	TRBD1	TRBV12-5
TGTGCCAGCAGTTCCTTGGGCGAACTCCTTAACTATGGCTACACCTTC	CASSSLGELLNYGYTF	TRBJ1-2	.	.	TRBV28
TGTGCCAGCAGGGGGGGGAAGCGGGGAAGCCTATACGAGCAGTACTTC	CASRGGKRGSLYEQYF	TRBJ2-7	.	TRBD2	TRBV5-6
TGTGCCAGCACGCCTGACGGGGGGTACAATGAGCAGTTCTTC	CASTPDGGYNEQFF	TRBJ2-1	once	TRBD2	TRBV2
TGTGCCATCAGTGAGTCTAGCGAAGAGGCGGGGGGGCCCGACGAGCAGTACTTC	CAISESSEEAGGPDEQYF	TRBJ2-7	.	TRBD2	TRBV10-3
TGTGCCAGCAATTTGTTGGATACACGGGACAGGGGAAATAATTCACCCCTCCACTTT	CASNLLDTRDRGNNSPLHF	TRBJ1-6	.	TRBD1	TRBV2
TGCGCCAGCAGCCAAGCTTGGAGGGGGGGCCCTGAAGCTTTCTTT	CASSQAWRGGPEAFF	TRBJ1-1	once	.	TRBV4-3